The present T cell receptor (beta chain) was sequenced within a study of spatial heterogeneity in lung cancer. Time point indicated: blood at routine non-recurrence follow-up after resection. One entry per CDR3 protein, called by TCRdb with MiXCR from the 5' RACE reads. The table lists 20,000 or so distinct CDR3 sequences, 9% to 10% of them singletons. This clonotype was detected ten times or more. The V and J ends lost 0 bases and 2 bases respectively, with 8 bases between them. Germline CDR1 and CDR2: SEHNR and FQNEAQ (reference sequence). The CDR3 consists of 14 residues. This chain uses TRBV7-9 with TRBJ2-7; a possible D gene is TRBD1 (6 bases). This sequence was found in a female donor with early-stage non-small cell lung cancer. The specimen comprised PBMCs, sampled at follow-up. The CDR3 DNA reads TGTGCCAGCAGCTTAGCACAGGGTCCCTACGAGCAGTACTTC. It translates to CASSLAQGPYEQYF.